The 30 T cell receptor beta chains below all came from one sample that was sequenced in a study of blood T cells in healthy people across ages. Together with a sample-barcoded 5' primer, a J-beta primer mix was included in a second PCR lasting about 6 to 11 cycles. Each CDR3 protein is one row after TCRdb ran MiXCR on the 5' RACE reads. Of approximately 1.5 million distinct CDR3 sequences in the sample, roughly 30% are singletons; the top ten hold about 10%. Material: blood. The receptor source for this set is a woman in her thirties in good health.

The chain carries TRBV20-1 and TRBJ2-7; D remains unclear. Trimming stripped 6 bases from V and 7 bases from J, with 22 bases between. This CDR3 is built from 14 residues. Germline V lookup: CDR1 DFQATT, CDR2 SNEGSKA (reference sequence). CDR3 nucleotides: TGCAGTGCCCAGCTAGAGAGAGAGCTATCGGAGCAGTACTTC. Translated, it gives CSAQLERELSEQYF.

The rearrangement joins TRBV7-2 to TRBJ2-7; no reliable D call. Per the germline V gene, CDR1 is SGHTA and CDR2 is FQGNSA. V gave up 5 bases and J gave up 6 bases, with 14 bases separating them. This CDR3 has 13 residues. CDR3 DNA: TGTGCCAGCAGCCCCAGACTCCTCCCCGAGCAGTACTTC. Translated, it gives CASSPRLLPEQYF.

The chain links TRBV28 to TRBJ2-7; 8 bases are a match to TRBD1. This CDR3 is built from 15 residues. CDR1 and CDR2 from the germline V gene are MDHEN and SYDVKM. Trimming cost V 6 bases and J 3 bases; bases outside gene matches: 10. For the CDR3, the DNA is TGTGCCAGCAGGGTAGGGGGACAGGTTCACTACGAGCAGTACTTC. It encodes CASRVGGQVHYEQYF.

This clonotype occurred a few times. CDR3 bases: TGTGCCAGCACCGTCGGACAAATTATAGGTGGCTACACCTTC. Translated: CASTVGQIIGGYTF. The gene calls are TRBV7-9 and TRBJ1-2, with D possibly TRBD1 on 5 matching bases. Germline V gene data show CDR1 as SEHNR and CDR2 as FQNEAQ (reference sequence). V dropped 7 bases and J dropped 7 bases, with 19 bases sitting between them. This CDR3 comprises 14 residues.

This clonotype was recorded many times. Its ends do not fully match the called genes, so a read error is possible. The genes are TRBV2 and TRBJ2-7; D is perhaps TRBD1 or TRBD2 (5 bases each). Germline V gene data show CDR1 as SNHLY and CDR2 as FYNNEI. This CDR3 has 14 residues. The CDR3 reads CASSAGTVSYEQYF. In DNA, the CDR3 is TGCGCCAGCAGCGCAGGGACGGTATCCTACGAGCAGTACTTC.

The chain carries TRBV7-9 and TRBJ1-4, with D perhaps matching TRBD1 (5 bases). Trimming took 5 bases from V and 3 from J, leaving 16 bases between them. Germline values: CDR1 SEHNR, CDR2 FQNEAQ (reference sequence). The CDR3 contains 16 residues. CDR3 protein: CASSGRGEEANEKLFF. DNA for the CDR3: TGTGCCAGCAGCGGCAGAGGGGAGGAGGCTAATGAAAAACTGTTTTTT.

The V gene is TRBV28, the J gene TRBJ1-4; TRBD1 matches 9 bases. V shed 2 bases and J 7 bases; nucleotides not matched to a gene: 11. CDR3 size: 17 residues. Germline V gene sequence: CDR1 MDHEN, CDR2 SYDVKM. This CDR3 is CASSLRLNRGQLEKLFF. DNA of the CDR3: TGTGCCAGCAGTTTACGATTAAACAGGGGGCAACTTGAAAAACTGTTTTTT.

The sample holds a few counts of this clonotype. This chain uses TRBV12-3 or TRBV12-4 with TRBJ1-1, with TRBD1 matching over 7 bases. With V trimmed by 5 bases and J by 0 bases, 3 bases remained unmatched. The length of the CDR3 is 14 residues. The CDR3 reads CASSMGTVNTEAFF. CDR3 coding DNA: TGTGCCAGCAGTATGGGGACAGTGAACACTGAAGCTTTCTTT.

This clonotype turned up a few times. A read error may produce the germline difference seen at one junction end. The V and J genes are TRBV5-5 and TRBJ2-3; D is uncertain. Germline CDR1 reads SGHKS; CDR2 reads YYEKEE (reference sequence). The CDR3 has 15 amino acids. Written as DNA, the CDR3 is TGTGCCAGCAGCCCCTTGGGCCACGCTCTGGATATGCAGTATTTT. As protein: CASSPLGHALDMQYF.

The chain has TRBV12-3 or TRBV12-4 and TRBJ2-2; D gene uncertain. The germline V and J ends were trimmed by 6 bases and 1 base, with 9 bases remaining between them. This CDR3 contains 14 residues. CDR3 amino acids: CASRSDGNTGELFF. The CDR3 nucleotides read TGTGCCAGCAGATCGGACGGGAACACCGGGGAGCTGTTTTTT.

The chain is built from TRBV29-1 and TRBJ2-7; TRBD1 agrees at 9 bases. Germline CDR1 reads SQVTM; CDR2 reads ANQGSEA. The CDR3 spans 16 residues. The V and J ends lost 6 bases and 0 bases, in that order; junction bases with no gene match: 12. CDR3 loop: CSVLGSDRGYSYEQYF. The CDR3 DNA sequence: TGCAGCGTCTTGGGCTCGGACAGGGGCTACTCCTACGAGCAGTACTTC.

This clonotype was seen more than once but under ten times. J is TRBJ2-5 and V is TRBV18; D could derive from TRBD1 or TRBD2 (5 bases each). The CDR3 is made up of 20 amino acids. Germline CDR1 reads KGHSH; CDR2 reads LQKENI. Trimming pared 2 bases from V and 5 bases from J, leaving 30 bases between. Here the CDR3 reads CASSPFPPGNERGPWETQYF. The DNA of the CDR3 is TGTGCCAGCTCACCATTCCCCCCGGGGAATGAGAGGGGACCCTGGGAGACCCAGTACTTC.

The J gene is TRBJ2-5, the V gene TRBV20-1; the D is unclear. Deletions cut 7 bases from V and 1 base from J, with 4 bases between. Per the germline V gene, CDR1 is DFQATT and CDR2 is SNEGSKA (reference sequence). The CDR3 loop spans 10 amino acids. This chain's CDR3 is CSGAQETQYF. In nucleotides, the CDR3 is TGCAGTGGTGCCCAAGAGACCCAGTACTTC.

This chain links TRBV6-1 with TRBJ2-7; D might be TRBD1 (6 bases). The V gene's germline CDR1 is MNHNS and CDR2 SASEGT. This CDR3 is built from 14 residues. The V end was cut by 2 bases, the J end by 6 bases, with 14 bases between. CDR3 coding DNA: TGTGCCAGCAGTGAATCTCTCAGGGGTGGCGAGCAGTACTTC. This translates into CASSESLRGGEQYF.

This clonotype turned up a few times. The chain links TRBV15 to TRBJ2-7; D may be TRBD2 (5 bases). Germline values: CDR1 LNHNV, CDR2 YYDKDF (reference sequence). This CDR3 spans 18 amino acids. Trimming removed 3 bases at V and 1 base at J, with 22 bases between. For the CDR3, the DNA is TGTGCCACCAGCAGTCGACGGAAAGACTATGGCCTTTCCTACGAGCAGTACTTC. Protein sequence: CATSSRRKDYGLSYEQYF.

The chain combines TRBV27 with TRBJ2-7; 7 positions match TRBD1. The CDR3 extends over 16 amino acids. The germline CDR1 and CDR2 sequences are MNHEY and SMNVEV (reference sequence). The V and J ends lost 5 bases and 3 bases, in that order; junction bases with no gene match: 13. CDR3 DNA sequence: TGTGCCAGCAGTGATCGGACTCCAAGGGGGCTCTACGAGCAGTACTTC. Protein product: CASSDRTPRGLYEQYF.

Concerning this clonotype itself: A much bigger clone sits one base away, suggesting this may be a read error. This rearrangement joins TRBV29-1 to TRBJ2-5, with D tentatively TRBD2 (5 bases). Germline V gene sequence: CDR1 SQVTM, CDR2 ANQGSEA. CDR3 length: 13 residues. This CDR3 is CGVVATPQETQYF. Here the CDR3 DNA reads TGCGGCGTTGTAGCGACCCCCCAGGAGACCCAGTACTTC.

A remark on this clonotype: Relative to the germline gene, one junction end is altered; a read error may explain this. The chain has TRBV10-3 and TRBJ2-5; D possibly uses TRBD1 or TRBD2 (5 bases each). Germline V CDR1 and CDR2: ENHRY, SYGVKD. The CDR3 extends over 13 amino acids. The chain's CDR3 is CASSYLSLGAQYF. The CDR3 DNA follows: TGTGCCAGCAGTTACTTATCATTGGGGGCCCAGTACTTC.

This clonotype was recorded only once. The chain uses TRBV20-1 and TRBJ1-2, with 9 bases identical to TRBD1. CDR1 and CDR2 (germline): DFQATT, SNEGSKA (reference sequence). The trim removed 6 bases at V and 2 bases at J, leaving 4 bases unmatched. The CDR3 loop spans 13 amino acids. The CDR3, as DNA: TGCAGTGCAAACAGGGGGCTCAACTATGGCTACACCTTC. It specifies CSANRGLNYGYTF.

The rearrangement links TRBV12-5 to TRBJ2-1; 8 bases are shared with TRBD2. The V segment lost 7 bases and the J segment 7 bases; nucleotides outside the gene matches: 15. The CDR3 runs to 16 residues. CDR1 and CDR2 (germline): LGHNT, FRNRAP. In DNA, the CDR3 is TGTGCTAGTGCCGGATCTGTCGGGACTAGGGGTAATGAGCAGTTCTTC. It translates to CASAGSVGTRGNEQFF. The full variable domain, in which reference TRBV12-5 and TRBJ2-1 provide the parts outside the CDR3, is DARVTQTPRHKVTEMGQEVTMRCQPILGHNTVFWYRQTMMQGLELLAYFRNRAPLDDSGMPKDRFSAEMPDATLATLKIQPSEPRDSAVYFCASAGSVGTRGNEQFFGPGTRLTVL.

The genes are TRBV27 and TRBJ1-2, with 11 bases fitting TRBD1. In germline, CDR1 is MNHEY, CDR2 SMNVEV (reference sequence). The V gene end was trimmed by 5 bases and the J gene end by 8 bases; junction bases not matched to a gene: 13. There are 16 residues in the CDR3. CDR3 region: CASSAHRSGTGGGYTF. CDR3 coding DNA: TGTGCCAGCAGTGCCCACCGGTCCGGGACAGGGGGGGGCTACACCTTC.

This clonotype was detected only a few times. The chain combines TRBV20-1 with TRBJ1-5; D call uncertain. V lost 3 bases to trimming and J lost 5 bases, with 11 bases between them. The CDR3 has 13 amino acids. In germline, CDR1 is DFQATT, CDR2 SNEGSKA (reference sequence). DNA for the CDR3: TGCAGTGCTAGCGATCAGTTTGATCAGCCCCAGCATTTT. Translation gives CSASDQFDQPQHF.

This chain joins TRBV20-1 and TRBJ1-2; D is unresolved. Trimming removed 5 bases at V and 2 bases at J, with 3 bases between. Germline lookup yields CDR1 DFQATT and CDR2 SNEGSKA (reference sequence). The CDR3 is 10 residues long. CDR3 sequence (DNA): TGCAGTGCTTGGAACTATGGCTACACCTTC. This gives the protein CSAWNYGYTF.

This clonotype was found a few times. J is TRBJ2-1 and V is TRBV9, with D possibly being TRBD1 (6 bases). There are 15 residues in the CDR3. The germline V gene has CDR1 SGDLS and CDR2 YYNGEE. V was pared by 0 bases and J by 4 bases, with 11 bases between. CDR3 sequence reads: CASSVGRTVYNEQFF. The CDR3 coding sequence is TGTGCCAGCAGCGTAGGGAGGACAGTATACAATGAGCAGTTCTTC. The full variable domain, rest sourced from reference TRBV9 and TRBJ2-1, is DSGVTQTPKHLITATGQRVTLRCSPRSGDLSVYWYQQSLDQGLQFLIQYYNGEERAKGNILERFSAQQFPDLHSELNLSSLELGDSALYFCASSVGRTVYNEQFFGPGTRLTVL.

Ten or more counts support this clonotype. V is TRBV7-2 and J is TRBJ2-5; 9 positions agree with TRBD2. This CDR3 comprises 15 residues. Trimming cost V 5 bases and J 6 bases; bases outside gene matches: 10. Per germline, CDR1 SGHTA and CDR2 FQGNSA. CDR3 nucleotide sequence: TGTGCCAGCAGCACCTCCGGGACTAGCTTCCAGACCCAGTACTTC. It specifies CASSTSGTSFQTQYF.

The sample holds many counts of this clonotype. The chain carries TRBV20-1 and TRBJ2-5; 10 nucleotides line up with TRBD2. V lost 2 bases to trimming and J lost 4 bases; unmatched junction nucleotides: 1. This CDR3 has 13 residues. In germline, CDR1 is DFQATT, CDR2 SNEGSKA (reference sequence). This chain's CDR3 is CSARLAGAETQYF. The CDR3 nucleotides read TGCAGTGCTAGACTAGCGGGAGCAGAGACCCAGTACTTC.

To note about this clonotype: This may be a read error: a much more frequent sequence differs by one nucleotide. This chain connects TRBV4-1 to TRBJ2-1, with D maybe TRBD1 (5 bases). The CDR3 is 17 residues long. V lost 3 bases and J 5 bases, leaving 20 bases between the germline ends. Germline CDR1 and CDR2: MGHRA and YSYEKL. This CDR3 reads CASSQTGRGAGNNEQFF. CDR3 DNA: TGCGCCAGCAGCCAGACCGGGCGCGGCGCAGGGAACAATGAGCAGTTCTTC.

The chain joins TRBV7-2 to TRBJ2-7, with 9 bases fitting TRBD1. Trimming at V came to 1 base and at J to 4 bases, leaving 5 bases not matched to a gene. Germline CDR1 is SGHTA and CDR2 is FQGNSA. The CDR3 extends over 15 amino acids. DNA for the CDR3: TGTGCCAGCAGCTTAGACAGGGGGCCTATATACGAGCAGTACTTC. It encodes CASSLDRGPIYEQYF.

Comments on this clonotype: An end of the junction differs from the germline gene, which may be a read error. This sequence joins TRBV11-2 and TRBJ2-3, with 10 bases aligning to TRBD2. The CDR3 sequence is 15 residues long. The germline CDR1 and CDR2 sequences are SGHAT and FQNNGV. CDR3 in amino acids: CANSRGTSATDTQYF. The CDR3 DNA reads TGTGCCAACAGCCGCGGGACTAGCGCCACAGATACACAGTATTTT.

This clonotype was counted many times. The rearrangement uses TRBV7-8 and TRBJ1-5; 7 positions match TRBD1. The CDR3 spans 15 residues. The V segment lost 3 bases and the J segment 7 bases; nucleotides outside the gene matches: 9. Germline CDR1 and CDR2: SGHVS and FQNEAQ. The CDR3 reads CASSLEQGRRQPQHF. The CDR3 bases are TGTGCCAGCAGCTTGGAACAGGGGAGGAGGCAGCCCCAGCATTTT.